The 23 T cell receptor beta chains listed next were all sequenced from one sample in a study of identical twins. TCRdb reanalysed the 5' RACE reads using MiXCR and keeps one entry per CDR3 protein. The profile shows approximately 250,000 distinct CDR3 sequences, roughly 7.1% of them singletons. Another study also made use of these data, one on T cells expressing NK-cell markers.

Material for sequencing was CD8+ T cells sorted from blood. All receptors derive from a woman under 30 in good health.

This clonotype was detected a few times. The V call is TRBV14, the J call TRBJ1-1, with 7 bases identical to TRBD1. Germline V CDR1 and CDR2: SGHDN, FVKESK. V shed 3 bases and J 10 bases; nucleotides not matched to a gene: 17. The CDR3 runs to 16 residues. The DNA for the CDR3 is TGTGCCAGCAGCCAGAGAGCGCAGGGGGGAATGTTCGGAGCTTTCTTT. It translates to CASSQRAQGGMFGAFF.

Regarding this clonotype: A read error may be the cause here, since a much bigger clone is one base away. The CDR3 ends on some other residue instead of the conserved phenylalanine or tryptophan, so this is likely a read error. The rearrangement uses TRBV20-1 and TRBJ2-5; D unresolved. Germline CDR1 reads DFQATT; CDR2 reads SNEGSKA (reference sequence). V dropped 5 bases and J dropped 5 bases, with 21 bases sitting between them. The CDR3 covers 15 residues. CDR3 DNA: TGCAGTGCTCCCGTCCCACTTATTAGCACCGAGACCCAGTACTCC. Amino acids: CSAPVPLISTETQYS.

This clonotype came up many times. CDR3 loop: CASSETGPTDTQYF. CDR3 bases: TGTGCCAGCAGCGAAACGGGACCCACAGATACGCAGTATTTT. The rearrangement joins TRBV12-3 or TRBV12-4 to TRBJ2-3; D is possibly TRBD1 or TRBD2 (5 bases each). The CDR3 loop spans 14 amino acids. V dropped 6 bases and J dropped 2 bases, with 12 bases sitting between them.

This clonotype was observed a handful of times. The V gene is TRBV9, the J gene TRBJ2-1, with 12 bases lining up with TRBD2. Germline CDR1 and CDR2: SGDLS and YYNGEE. This CDR3 contains 15 residues. The trim removed 4 bases at V and 8 bases at J, leaving 7 bases unmatched. The CDR3 loop reads CASSFGLAGTHEQFF. In nucleotides, the CDR3 is TGTGCCAGCAGCTTCGGACTAGCGGGAACGCATGAGCAGTTCTTC.

The gene calls are TRBV6-1 and TRBJ2-7; 7 nucleotides agree with TRBD2. Trimming cost V 7 bases and J 5 bases; bases outside gene matches: 14. Germline V gene data show CDR1 as MNHNS and CDR2 as SASEGT. CDR3 length equals 15 residues. CDR3 amino acids: CASKPGGREENEQYF. The CDR3 nucleotides are TGTGCCAGCAAGCCGGGTGGGAGGGAAGAGAACGAGCAGTACTTC.

This clonotype was seen a handful of times. The J gene is TRBJ2-3, the V gene TRBV12-3 or TRBV12-4; 7 nucleotides agree with TRBD2. The CDR3 loop spans 16 amino acids. The ends lost 5 bases at V and 6 bases at J; junction bases unmatched: 14. Written as DNA, the CDR3 is TGTGCCAGCAGTCCCGAGACTAGCCCTTATGGGGATACGCAGTATTTT. It encodes CASSPETSPYGDTQYF.

This clonotype was observed at least ten times. The rearrangement uses TRBV7-8 and TRBJ2-7; D gene ambiguous. Looked up from germline, CDR1 is SGHVS and CDR2 is FQNEAQ. This CDR3 is 16 amino acids long. V was trimmed by 5 bases and J by 3 bases, leaving 20 bases between them. CDR3 amino acids: CASSPLVKKTLYEQYF. As DNA, the CDR3 is TGTGCCAGCAGCCCACTCGTGAAAAAGACGCTCTACGAGCAGTACTTC.

This clonotype appeared a few times. This chain uses TRBV6-2 or TRBV6-3 with TRBJ2-1; the D gene is possibly TRBD1 (6 bases). Germline V lookup: CDR1 MNHEY, CDR2 SVGEGT. This CDR3 region has 15 residues. Trimming pared 5 bases from V and 2 bases from J, leaving 13 bases between. The CDR3 here is CASSALGTPYNEQFF. The CDR3 DNA is TGTGCCAGCAGTGCCCTCGGGACACCCTACAATGAGCAGTTCTTC.

This clonotype was counted ten times or more. The chain combines TRBV29-1 with TRBJ2-1; TRBD2 matches at 8 bases. The CDR3 consists of 13 residues. The germline CDR1 and CDR2 sequences are SQVTM and ANQGSEA. The DNA for the CDR3 is TGCAGTGCGGGGGAAGCGGGAGCCTATGAGCAGTTCTTC. This sequence encodes CSAGEAGAYEQFF.

The rearrangement uses TRBV11-2 and TRBJ2-7; D unresolved. Between the trimmed V and J ends, which lost 5 bases and 1 base, there was a span of 15 bases. Germline CDR1 is SGHAT and CDR2 is FQNNGV. This CDR3 is 15 amino acids long. CDR3 DNA sequence: TGTGCCAGCAGCCCCTACTATGTGGGGTCCTACGAGCAGTACTTC. Residues: CASSPYYVGSYEQYF.

This clonotype was seen a handful of times. J is TRBJ2-7 and V is TRBV7-9; TRBD2 might be the D (6 bases). The CDR3 length is 16 residues. In germline, CDR1 is SEHNR, CDR2 FQNEAQ (reference sequence). V was trimmed by 5 bases and J by 5 bases, leaving 22 bases between them. CDR3 in amino acids: CASSPRMRPGTHEQYF. For the CDR3, the DNA is TGTGCCAGCAGCCCCAGGATGAGGCCAGGGACTCACGAGCAGTACTTC.

This clonotype was observed at least ten times. The CDR3 reads CASSLRADYGYTF. The CDR3 bases are TGTGCCAGCAGCTTACGGGCAGACTATGGCTACACCTTC. The chain employs TRBV11-3 and TRBJ1-2, with D unclear. This CDR3 comprises 13 residues. Germline CDR1 and CDR2: SGHNT and YENEEA. Trimming pared 2 bases from V and 3 bases from J, leaving 7 bases between.

This clonotype was seen a few times. The DNA of the CDR3 is TGTGCCAGCAGTTTAGAGGCTAGCGGGAGGGACACGCAGTATTTT. Translated, it gives CASSLEASGRDTQYF. The chain carries TRBV12-3 or TRBV12-4 and TRBJ2-3, with 12 bases identical to TRBD2. Germline trimming cut 1 base from V and 9 bases from J; bases unmatched to any gene: 5. CDR3 length equals 15 residues.

In this sample, this clonotype turned up a few times. This rearrangement joins TRBV10-3 to TRBJ2-1; TRBD2 agrees at 11 bases. In germline, CDR1 is ENHRY, CDR2 SYGVKD. The CDR3 consists of 13 residues. Germline trimming cut 10 bases from V and 13 bases from J; bases unmatched to any gene: 12. The CDR3 coding sequence is TGTGCCAGCACACCTAGCGGGGGGCCCGATCAGTTCTTC. It is translated as CASTPSGGPDQFF.

CDR3 loop: CASSPWTSGGKNIQYF. The CDR3 coding sequence is TGTGCCAGCAGCCCATGGACTAGCGGGGGTAAAAACATTCAGTACTTC. J is TRBJ2-4 and V is TRBV7-8, with 13 bases lining up with TRBD2. J gave up 4 bases and V 5 bases, and 5 bases lay outside the gene matches. This CDR3 spans 16 amino acids. Germline V gene lookup returns CDR1 SGHVS and CDR2 FQNEAQ. The variable domain in full, with the rest retrieved from reference TRBV7-8 and TRBJ2-4, is GAGVSQSPRYKVAKRGQDVALRCDPISGHVSLFWYQQALGQGPEFLTYFQNEAQLDKSGLPSDRFFAERPEGSVSTLKIQRTQQEDSAVYLCASSPWTSGGKNIQYFGAGTRLSVL.

This rearrangement joins TRBV9 to TRBJ2-3; TRBD2 matches 9 bases. The CDR3 spans 15 residues. The V gene's germline CDR1 is SGDLS and CDR2 YYNGEE. The V segment lost 7 bases and the J segment 2 bases; nucleotides outside the gene matches: 8. CDR3 sequence (DNA): TGTGCCAGCGCGGGTAGCGGGGGTTACACAGATACGCAGTATTTT. Translation gives CASAGSGGYTDTQYF.

In its sample, this clonotype was seen a few times. This chain uses TRBV2 with TRBJ2-7, with D possibly TRBD2 on 5 matching bases. Germline CDR1 SNHLY, CDR2 FYNNEI. This CDR3 has 13 amino acids. Trimming removed 3 bases at V and 7 bases at J, with 13 bases between. The CDR3 region is CASSDVRGWEQYF. The DNA of the CDR3 is TGTGCCAGCAGTGACGTCCGGGGTTGGGAGCAGTACTTC.

This clonotype came up many times. The V gene is TRBV30, the J gene TRBJ2-5; D possibly corresponds to TRBD2 (6 bases). V shed 7 bases and J shed 2 bases, with 11 bases lying between them. Germline V gene sequence: CDR1 GTSNPN, CDR2 SVGIG (reference sequence). This CDR3 spans 12 amino acids. The CDR3 here is CASASVQETQYF. DNA of the CDR3: TGTGCCTCCGCTAGCGTACAAGAGACCCAGTACTTC.

The V and J genes are TRBV27 and TRBJ2-1; the match to TRBD2 covers 7 bases. The CDR3 runs to 14 residues. Per germline, CDR1 MNHEY and CDR2 SMNVEV (reference sequence). V was pared by 4 bases and J by 8 bases, with 8 bases of the junction left unmatched. The CDR3 spells CASSYRAGLYEQFF. The CDR3 bases are TGTGCCAGCAGTTATCGAGCGGGATTATATGAGCAGTTCTTC.

There are a few counts of this clonotype. The chain is built from TRBV14 and TRBJ2-7; D possibly corresponds to TRBD2 (5 bases). V lost 0 bases to trimming and J lost 2 bases, with 14 bases between them. The CDR3 covers 16 residues. The germline V gene has CDR1 SGHDN and CDR2 FVKESK. For the CDR3, the DNA is TGTGCCAGCAGCCAAGAGGTCTCGGACGGGGCCTACGAGCAGTACTTC. Protein sequence: CASSQEVSDGAYEQYF.

The V gene is TRBV4-2, the J gene TRBJ1-3; no reliable D call. CDR3 length: 15 residues. Trimming took 0 bases from V and 4 from J, leaving 10 bases between them. Germline V lookup: CDR1 LGHNA, CDR2 YNFKEQ. The CDR3 nucleotides read TGTGCCAGCAGCCAAGATCTTACGGAGGGAAACACCATATATTTT. Translation gives CASSQDLTEGNTIYF.

This clonotype was recorded a few times. The genes are TRBV29-1 and TRBJ2-1; D is unclear. Germline CDR1 is SQVTM and CDR2 is ANQGSEA. Trimming cost V 6 bases and J 0 bases, with 12 bases left between them. This CDR3 spans 14 amino acids. CDR3 amino acids: CSVSSLSSYNEQFF. In DNA form, the CDR3 reads TGCAGCGTGTCTTCTTTGAGCTCCTACAATGAGCAGTTCTTC.

This clonotype was detected only a few times. Germline and junction disagree at one end, which may indicate a read error. The chain uses TRBV9 and TRBJ1-1; no firm D call. The germline gives CDR1 SGDLS, CDR2 YYNGEE. The CDR3 is made up of 15 amino acids. In nucleotides, the CDR3 is TGCGCCAGCAGCGTAGGACGGAGCATGAACACTGAAGCTTTCTTT. Its protein is CASSVGRSMNTEAFF.